The 23 T cell receptor beta chains below come from one sample, sequenced in a study of T cells in tumors after PD-1 blockade. Here immunoSEQ multiplex PCR was the method, and the copy in TCRdb shows in-frame clones only, minus some. In the table there are over 12,000 clones, roughly 82% of which are singletons. Here the sequenced sample was PBMCs, taken after anti-PD-1 treatment. The receptors come from a human donor with basal cell carcinoma.

This chain joins TRBV11-1 and TRBJ2-3, with 10 bases that match TRBD2. Germline assignment: CDR1 SGHAT and CDR2 FQDESV (reference sequence). The V gene end was trimmed by 5 bases and the J gene end by 5 bases; junction bases not matched to a gene: 4. This CDR3 is built from 14 residues. CDR3 in amino acids: CASSPGTSEDTQYF. DNA of the CDR3: TGTGCCAGCAGCCCCGGGACTAGCGAAGATACGCAGTATTTT.

The CDR3 DNA follows: TGTGCCAGCAGAGGTGGAGCGGGGGGCGCTAGCACAGATACGCAGTATTTT. Its protein product is CASRGGAGGASTDTQYF. The rearrangement uses TRBV7-2 and TRBJ2-3; TRBD2 matches at 9 bases. Trimming at V came to 6 bases and at J to 0 bases, leaving 10 bases not matched to a gene. The germline V gene has CDR1 SGHTA and CDR2 FQGNSA. The CDR3 length is 17 residues.

Notes on this clone: A junction boundary mismatches the germline segment, possibly from a read error. The gene calls are TRBV24-1 and TRBJ2-7; 7 nucleotides line up with TRBD1. CDR3 length equals 16 residues. Per germline, CDR1 KGHDR and CDR2 SFDVKD. Written as DNA, the CDR3 is TGTGCCACCAGTGAAACCGGGACAGAGAGCTCCCACGAGCAGTACTTC. This translates into CATSETGTESSHEQYF.

The gene calls are TRBV4-1 and TRBJ2-1, with D hard to call. The V and J ends lost 4 bases and 7 bases respectively, with 17 bases between them. The germline CDR1 and CDR2 sequences are MGHRA and YSYEKL. This CDR3 has 15 amino acids. For the CDR3, the DNA is TGCGCCAGCAGCCGCGAGGATGGTGGTCCGAATGAGCAGTTCTTC. Translation gives CASSREDGGPNEQFF.

This clone was observed a few times. This chain connects TRBV2 to TRBJ1-6; 10 bases are shared with TRBD1. Looked up from germline, CDR1 is SNHLY and CDR2 is FYNNEI. The V segment lost 8 bases and the J segment 14 bases; nucleotides outside the gene matches: 9. The CDR3 spans 13 residues. CDR3 nucleotides: TGTGCCAGCCGGGGAGGGACAGGGGTTTCCCTCCACTTT. Translated: CASRGGTGVSLHF.

This clone was found a few times. The chain is built from TRBV10-2 and TRBJ1-5; TRBD1 aligns across 11 bases. Germline lookup yields CDR1 WSHSY and CDR2 SAAADI. The CDR3 has 15 residues. J gave up 4 bases and V 4 bases, and 3 bases lay outside the gene matches. The CDR3: CASSGTGGRNQPQHF. Here the CDR3 DNA reads TGCGCCAGCAGTGGGACAGGGGGCCGGAATCAGCCCCAGCATTTT.

This chain uses TRBV4-1 with TRBJ2-5, with 11 bases fitting TRBD2. Per germline, CDR1 MGHRA and CDR2 YSYEKL. The CDR3 is made up of 15 amino acids. V dropped 4 bases and J dropped 5; count of bases not matched to a gene: 6. CDR3 residues: CASSLSGGAGETQYF. As DNA, the CDR3 is TGCGCCAGCAGCCTTAGCGGGGGGGCCGGGGAGACCCAGTACTTC.

This clone appeared a few times. The chain joins TRBV25-1 to TRBJ2-1; 12 nucleotides align to TRBD2. The junction had 2 bases not matched to a gene; V was cut back by 3 bases and J by 5 bases. CDR3 size: 15 residues. Germline values: CDR1 MGHDK, CDR2 SYGVNS. This chain's CDR3 is CASSDGLAGNNEQFF. CDR3 DNA sequence: TGTGCCAGCAGTGACGGACTAGCGGGAAACAATGAGCAGTTCTTC.

The genes are TRBV5-1 and TRBJ2-2, with 10 nucleotides matching TRBD1. The germline CDR1 and CDR2 sequences are SGHRS and YFSETQ. CDR3 length equals 15 residues. The trim removed 4 bases at V and 7 bases at J, leaving 7 bases unmatched. CDR3: CASSQRQGADGELFF. The CDR3 coding sequence is TGCGCCAGCAGCCAAAGACAGGGGGCGGACGGGGAGCTGTTTTTT. Complete variable domain (other parts from reference TRBV5-1 and TRBJ2-2): KAGVTQTPRYLIKTRGQQVTLSCSPISGHRSVSWYQQTPGQGLQFLFEYFSETQRNKGNFPGRFSGRQFSNSRSEMNVSTLELGDSALYLCASSQRQGADGELFFGEGSRLTVL.

The rearrangement links TRBV21-1 to TRBJ2-7; the table gives TRBD1 as D, unverified against the DNA. TRBV21-1 is noted as a pseudogene. This CDR3 contains 17 residues. The CDR3 nucleotides are TGTGCCAGCAGCATTTACCCGGGACAGGGGGCCTCCTACGAGCAGTACTTC. Amino acids: CASSIYPGQGASYEQYF.

The chain uses TRBV7-2 and TRBJ1-1; no firm D call. The germline V and J ends were trimmed by 1 base and 1 base, with 4 bases remaining between them. Germline CDR1 and CDR2: SGHTA and FQGNSA. The CDR3 covers 13 residues. CDR3 in amino acids: CASSLGRNTEAFF. CDR3 bases: TGTGCCAGCAGCTTAGGGAGGAACACTGAAGCTTTCTTT. Complete variable domain (other parts from reference TRBV7-2 and TRBJ1-1): GAGVSQSPSNKVTEKGKDVELRCDPISGHTALYWYRQSLGQGLEFLIYFQGNSAPDKSGLPSDRFSAERTGGSVSTLTIQRTQQEDSAVYLCASSLGRNTEAFFGQGTRLTVV.

The chain joins TRBV6-1 to TRBJ1-5; D is unclear. This CDR3 has 13 residues. The germline V and J ends were trimmed by 3 bases and 7 bases, with 10 bases remaining between them. Germline lookup yields CDR1 MNHNS and CDR2 SASEGT. The CDR3 here is CASSEEGDQPQHF. DNA for the CDR3: TGTGCCAGCAGTGAGGAGGGAGACCAGCCCCAGCATTTT.

This chain uses TRBV2 with TRBJ1-3; D is ambiguous. Trimming pared 3 bases from V and 3 bases from J, leaving 9 bases between. The CDR3 consists of 14 residues. Per germline, CDR1 SNHLY and CDR2 FYNNEI. This CDR3 is CASSDRRNGNTIYF. In DNA form, the CDR3 reads TGTGCCAGCAGTGATAGAAGGAATGGAAACACCATATATTTT.

The gene calls are TRBV6-5 and TRBJ1-3; 7 bases are shared with TRBD1. CDR3 length: 15 amino acids. In germline, CDR1 is MNHEY, CDR2 SVGAGI. The V and J ends lost 0 bases and 2 bases, in that order; junction bases with no gene match: 1. The CDR3 coding sequence is TGTGCCAGCAGTTACTCAGGGACAGCTGGAAACACCATATATTTT. Amino acids: CASSYSGTAGNTIYF.

The V gene is TRBV5-1, the J gene TRBJ2-3; D possibly corresponds to TRBD2 (5 bases). Trimming stripped 1 base from V and 0 bases from J, with 15 bases between. The germline gives CDR1 SGHRS, CDR2 YFSETQ. The CDR3 is 17 amino acids. The CDR3 nucleotides are TGCGCCAGCAGCTTGCCGGTTGCGGGTGGGAGCACAGATACGCAGTATTTT. Translated: CASSLPVAGGSTDTQYF.

This clone was found once. This chain uses TRBV6-1 with TRBJ2-7; a weak D match, TRBD1 (6 bases). CDR3 length equals 16 residues. Germline assignment: CDR1 MNHNS and CDR2 SASEGT. Trimming took 2 bases from V and 4 from J, leaving 18 bases between them. The CDR3 DNA sequence: TGTGCCAGCAGTGAACAAAGGGGGACGGGCGGATACGAGCAGTACTTC. Protein: CASSEQRGTGGYEQYF.

This clone rates as medium-sized. This chain joins TRBV6-1 and TRBJ2-7, with D perhaps matching TRBD1 or TRBD2 (6 bases each). CDR3 length: 15 residues. Germline CDR1 is MNHNS and CDR2 is SASEGT. The V and J ends lost 1 base and 3 bases respectively, with 13 bases between them. The CDR3 spells CASSEGPEGGYEQYF. In nucleotides, the CDR3 is TGTGCCAGCAGTGAAGGTCCCGAGGGGGGCTACGAGCAGTACTTC.

This clone was observed a handful of times. The gene calls are TRBV7-2 and TRBJ2-3; 12 nucleotides align to TRBD2. Germline CDR1 and CDR2: SGHTA and FQGNSA. V gave up 1 base and J gave up 1 base; unmatched junction bases: 6. This CDR3 spans 18 amino acids. The CDR3: CASSLGLAGGIGTDTQYF. The CDR3 coding sequence is TGTGCCAGCAGCTTAGGTCTAGCGGGGGGGATCGGCACAGATACGCAGTATTTT. Looking up the rest from reference TRBV7-2 and TRBJ2-3 gives the full variable domain: GAGVSQSPSNKVTEKGKDVELRCDPISGHTALYWYRQSLGQGLEFLIYFQGNSAPDKSGLPSDRFSAERTGGSVSTLTIQRTQQEDSAVYLCASSLGLAGGIGTDTQYFGPGTRLTVL.

A word on this clone: One end of the junction varies from germline; a read error may be responsible. The sample contains more than one DNA sequence encoding this CDR3. The V call is TRBV2, the J call TRBJ2-1; the D gene is possibly TRBD2 (7 bases). The CDR3 is 19 residues long. CDR1 and CDR2 (germline): SNHLY, FYNNEI. The CDR3 loop is CASCDGWAGAGSSYNEQFF. DNA of the CDR3: TGTGCCAGCTGTGACGGGTGGGCGGGGGCGGGGAGCTCCTACAATGAGCAGTTCTTC.

The chain combines TRBV5-1 with TRBJ1-2; D gene ambiguous. Germline CDR1 is SGHRS and CDR2 is YFSETQ. The CDR3 extends over 13 amino acids. Trimming cost V 0 bases and J 5 bases, with 8 bases left between them. In nucleotides, the CDR3 is TGCGCCAGCAGCTTGGCTGGCGAGTATGGCTACACCTTC. As protein: CASSLAGEYGYTF.

In regard to this clone: In the same sample, other DNA sequences code for this CDR3. This chain uses TRBV3-1 (or the pseudogene TRBV3-2) with TRBJ2-2, with D possibly being TRBD2 (6 bases). Germline-derived CDR1 and CDR2 are LGHDT and YNNKEL (reference sequence). The CDR3 sequence is 16 residues long. The V gene lost 2 bases and the J gene lost 2 bases, with 12 bases spanning the gap. The CDR3 region is CASSQSSGANTGELFF. The DNA of the CDR3 is TGTGCCAGCAGCCAAAGCTCGGGAGCCAACACCGGGGAGCTGTTTTTT.

The V gene is TRBV12-5, the J gene TRBJ2-2, with 8 bases identical to TRBD2. The CDR3 loop spans 15 amino acids. Germline lookup yields CDR1 LGHNT and CDR2 FRNRAP. J lost 2 bases, V lost 6 bases, and 5 bases had no gene match. CDR3 sequence reads: CASGRGGPNTGELFF. CDR3 nucleotides: TGTGCTAGTGGCCGCGGGGGGCCAAACACCGGGGAGCTGTTTTTT.

The chain uses TRBV9 and TRBJ2-3; TRBD2 matches at 10 bases. The CDR3 extends over 15 amino acids. V lost 4 bases and J lost 9; bases outside the gene matches: 11. The germline gives CDR1 SGDLS, CDR2 YYNGEE. CDR3 sequence (DNA): TGTGCCAGCAGCCTAGAGGCTAGCGGGAGAGGGACGCAGTATTTT. Amino acid sequence: CASSLEASGRGTQYF. Complete variable domain (other parts from reference TRBV9 and TRBJ2-3): DSGVTQTPKHLITATGQRVTLRCSPRSGDLSVYWYQQSLDQGLQFLIQYYNGEERAKGNILERFSAQQFPDLHSELNLSSLELGDSALYFCASSLEASGRGTQYFGPGTRLTVL.